The clone carrying this T cell receptor beta chain was counted between two and nine times. Its target is unknown. This specimen belongs to a study of shared clonotypes between healthy human individuals. Study-level background: Each donor's CD8 memory used one plate, CD8 naive two, each CD4 subset three.

The table came from immunoSEQ multiplex PCR; TCRdb's copy has only in-frame clones and leaves some out. The table has about 2 million clones, 85% to 95% seen once. Overall study findings and caveats: It was the few donors that limited the genetic and exposure-history diversity represented.

This CDR3 is built from 13 residues. Germline-derived CDR1 and CDR2 are MNHEY and SMNVEV (reference sequence). The ends were cut back, 6 bases at V and 7 bases at J, with 10 bases in the middle. Sequencing input: naive CD4+ T cells sorted from blood. Indicated subset: CD45RA+ positively selected. The clonotype was recovered from a man aged 18 to 29 in good health. The V gene is TRBV27, the J gene TRBJ1-6; D is undetermined. The CDR3 reads CASSPVLNSPLHF. The CDR3 nucleotides are TGTGCCAGCAGCCCCGTGCTAAATTCACCCCTCCACTTT.